The text below deals with one T cell receptor beta chain. Sequencing used immunoSEQ multiplex PCR; TCRdb keeps in-frame clones, though not all of them. The sample lists fewer than 500,000 clones; around 87% were seen once. Trimming pared 2 bases from V and 3 bases from J, leaving 8 bases between. This CDR3 region has 14 residues. Germline values: CDR1 LGHDT, CDR2 YNNKEL (reference sequence). The sample belongs to a study of blood T cell repertoires in COVID-19. The TCR originated in a young man who had recovered from COVID-19. Sequencing input: PBMCs or T cells enriched from blood (not recorded which). This chain connects TRBV3-1 (or the pseudogene TRBV3-2) to TRBJ1-5, with a weak D call TRBD1 (6 bases). The CDR3 DNA follows: TGTGCCAGCAGCCAAACAGGGTACAATCAGCCCCAGCATTTT. Its protein is CASSQTGYNQPQHF.